The clone carrying this TCR beta chain occurred once. The junction departs from germline at one end; a sequencing error may be responsible. In the authors' methods: Amplification of reference gene primers provided the estimated nucleated cell counts. The repertoire was sequenced with immunoSEQ multiplex PCR; TCRdb's copy has only in-frame clones and lacks some. That table supplies the V and J calls and clone size; D and trimming were determined from the DNA. The data contain 65,000 to 90,000 clones, roughly three quarters of them singletons. This sample was taken from a study of blood T cell repertoires in COVID-19. Study-level background: Acute and convalescent COVID-19 samples came from the United States, Italy and Spain. PBMCs, B-cell-depleted T cells, or T cells were the source of the cDNA or gDNA that made up the material.

The origin of this receptor is an older man with active or convalescent COVID-19. Sequencing was done on a sample of peripheral blood.

The CDR3 DNA reads TGTGCCTGCAGTCGGTCGGGGAGTAACTATGGCTACACCTTC. Translation gives CACSRSGSNYGYTF. J is TRBJ1-2 and V is TRBV28; D uncertain. The CDR3 length is 14 residues. CDR1 and CDR2 (germline): MDHEN, SYDVKM.